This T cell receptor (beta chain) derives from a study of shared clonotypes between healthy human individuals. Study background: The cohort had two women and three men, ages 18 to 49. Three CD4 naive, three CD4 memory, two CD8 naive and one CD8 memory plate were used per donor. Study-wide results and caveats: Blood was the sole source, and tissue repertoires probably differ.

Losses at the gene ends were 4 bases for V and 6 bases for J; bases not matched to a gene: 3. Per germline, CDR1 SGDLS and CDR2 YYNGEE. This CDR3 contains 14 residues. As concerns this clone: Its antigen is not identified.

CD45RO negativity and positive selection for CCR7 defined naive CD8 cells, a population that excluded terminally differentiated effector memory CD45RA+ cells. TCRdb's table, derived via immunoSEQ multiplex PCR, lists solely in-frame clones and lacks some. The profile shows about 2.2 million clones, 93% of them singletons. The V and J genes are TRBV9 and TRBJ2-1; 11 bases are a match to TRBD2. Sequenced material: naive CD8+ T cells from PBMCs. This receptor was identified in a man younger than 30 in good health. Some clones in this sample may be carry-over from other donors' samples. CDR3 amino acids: CASSHGLAGNEQFF. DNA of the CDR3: TGTGCCAGCAGCCATGGACTAGCGGGCAATGAGCAGTTCTTC.